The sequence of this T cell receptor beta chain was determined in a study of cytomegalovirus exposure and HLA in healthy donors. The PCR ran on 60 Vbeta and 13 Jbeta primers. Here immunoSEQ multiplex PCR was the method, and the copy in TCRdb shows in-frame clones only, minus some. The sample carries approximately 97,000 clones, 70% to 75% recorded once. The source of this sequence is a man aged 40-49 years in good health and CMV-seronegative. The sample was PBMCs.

The CDR3 sequence: CASSLYPSGGGNTDTQYF. The CDR3 nucleotides read TGCGCCAGCAGCTTGTACCCTAGCGGGGGGGGAAACACAGATACGCAGTATTTT. The chain has TRBV5-1 and TRBJ2-3, with 12 bases lining up with TRBD2. With 1 base clipped from V and 2 bases from J, the junction kept 8 bases outside the gene matches. Germline CDR1 and CDR2: SGHRS and YFSETQ. The CDR3 has 18 amino acids.